This record concerns one T cell receptor beta chain sequence. What it binds is not known. The entry originates in a study of graft-versus-host responses after intestinal transplantation. Clones were sequenced by immunoSEQ multiplex PCR, and TCRdb holds only the in-frame ones, with some missing. The sample lists about 39,000 clones; roughly 92% were seen once. Overall study results and limits: Recipient bone marrow held GvH clones, some seen earlier in ileum or blood.

The input for sequencing was unstimulated CD8+ T cells sorted from spleen or lymph node cells, taken before transplant. The receptor comes from a human donor who was the organ donor for an intestinal transplant.

CDR3 residues: CASRGGPTDTQYF. CDR3 coding DNA: TGCGCCAGCAGAGGGGGCCCCACAGATACGCAGTATTTT. The chain combines TRBV5-1 with TRBJ2-3, with TRBD1 identical over 7 bases. Germline CDR1 and CDR2: SGHRS and YFSETQ. The CDR3 has 13 amino acids. The V and J ends lost 5 bases and 2 bases, in that order; junction bases with no gene match: 2.